Each of the 5 T cell receptor beta chains below was sequenced from the same sample in a study of blood T cell repertoires in COVID-19. Clones were sequenced by immunoSEQ multiplex PCR, and TCRdb holds only the in-frame ones, with some missing. The profile shows approximately 300,000 clones, about 92% of them singletons. Input material: PBMCs or T cells enriched from blood (not recorded which). The receptors originated from a woman aged 25-40 years who had recovered from COVID-19.

This sequence joins TRBV12-5 and TRBJ2-3; tentatively, D is TRBD2 (5 bases). The germline gives CDR1 LGHNT, CDR2 FRNRAP. V lost 0 bases, J lost 6 bases, and 16 bases lay in between. The CDR3 spans 16 residues. CDR3 sequence reads: CASGLVGQRRRDTQYF. The CDR3 bases are TGTGCTAGTGGTTTGGTGGGCCAGCGGCGTCGGGATACGCAGTATTTT.

This chain joins TRBV2 and TRBJ1-1, with 8 bases fitting TRBD1. The CDR3 is made up of 15 amino acids. Germline V lookup: CDR1 SNHLY, CDR2 FYNNEI. Trimming removed 4 bases from V and 2 bases from J; junction bases left unmatched: 6. CDR3: CASSGRDRHNTEAFF. Written as DNA, the CDR3 is TGTGCCAGCAGTGGCCGGGACAGGCACAACACTGAAGCTTTCTTT.

CDR3 DNA sequence: TGTGCCAGCAGCTTAGGTTCAGGGGTATCCTACGAGCAGTACTTC. Its translation is CASSLGSGVSYEQYF. The V call is TRBV7-6, the J call TRBJ2-7; TRBD1 is a possible D gene (6 bases). Germline CDR1 reads SGHVS; CDR2 reads FNYEAQ. V was cut by 1 base and J by 1 base, with 11 bases left in between. This CDR3 has 15 residues. Based on the CDR3 plus reference TRBV7-6 and TRBJ2-7, the full variable domain is GAGVSQSPRYKVTKRGQDVALRCDPISGHVSLYWYRQALGQGPEFLTYFNYEAQQDKSGLPNDRFSAERPEGSISTLTIQRTEQRDSAMYRCASSLGSGVSYEQYFGPGTRLTVT.

CDR3 coding DNA: TGTGCCATCAGTGGTAACAGGGGGCCTAACTATGGCTACACCTTC. It codes for CAISGNRGPNYGYTF. The chain uses TRBV10-3 and TRBJ1-2; 9 bases match TRBD1. The length of the CDR3 is 15 residues. The germline CDR1 and CDR2 sequences are ENHRY and SYGVKD. The V segment lost 4 bases and the J segment 0 bases; nucleotides outside the gene matches: 3.

This rearrangement joins TRBV19 to TRBJ1-5; no reliable D call. Germline assignment: CDR1 LNHDA and CDR2 SQIVND (reference sequence). The CDR3 runs 15 residues. Deletions cut 7 bases from V and 0 bases from J, with 13 bases between. The CDR3 nucleotides read TGTGCCAGTATCCTTACCTCGGGTAGCAATCAGCCCCAGCATTTT. The encoded protein is CASILTSGSNQPQHF.